This T cell receptor beta chain was sequenced in a study of T cells in Graves' hyperthyroidism and ophthalmopathy. Diagnosis relied on clinical symptoms, serum thyroxine and TRAb, thyroid ultrasound and orbital computed tomography. Trimming shortened V by 1 base and J by 2 bases, and 10 bases separated the two germline ends. This CDR3 is built from 15 residues. Germline V gene sequence: CDR1 SGHTA, CDR2 FQGNSA. Many counts were recorded for this clonotype. Amplification of TCR beta CDR3 regions used RNA as the template. HTBI primers were employed in a first-round RT-PCR of the TCR CDR3. TCRdb re-called the multiplex PCR reads with MiXCR, one entry per CDR3 protein. The table lists over 500,000 distinct CDR3 sequences, about 16% of them singletons.

The sequenced sample was blood. V gene TRBV7-2 combines with J gene TRBJ2-3, with D hard to call. The sequence was obtained from a woman aged 25 to 39 with Graves' ophthalmopathy. The CDR3 loop is CASSLDRSHTDTQYF. CDR3 DNA: TGTGCCAGCAGCTTAGATCGCAGTCACACAGATACGCAGTATTTT.